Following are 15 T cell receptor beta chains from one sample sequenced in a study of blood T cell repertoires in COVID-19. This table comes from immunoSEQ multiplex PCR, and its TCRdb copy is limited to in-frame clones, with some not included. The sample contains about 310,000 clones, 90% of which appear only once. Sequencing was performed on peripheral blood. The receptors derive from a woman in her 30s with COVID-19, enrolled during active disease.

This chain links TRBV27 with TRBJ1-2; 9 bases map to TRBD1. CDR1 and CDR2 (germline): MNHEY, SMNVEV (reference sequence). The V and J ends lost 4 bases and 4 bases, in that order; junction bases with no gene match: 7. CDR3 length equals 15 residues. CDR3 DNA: TGTGCCAGCAGTTCAGGACAGGGGTGGGGCTATGGCTACACCTTC. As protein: CASSSGQGWGYGYTF.

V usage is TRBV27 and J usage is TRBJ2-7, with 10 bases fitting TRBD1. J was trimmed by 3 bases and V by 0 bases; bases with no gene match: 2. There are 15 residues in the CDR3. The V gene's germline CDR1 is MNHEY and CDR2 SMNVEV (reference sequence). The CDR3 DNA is TGTGCCAGCAGTTTATCGAGGGACAGGGGCTACGAGCAGTACTTC. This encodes CASSLSRDRGYEQYF.

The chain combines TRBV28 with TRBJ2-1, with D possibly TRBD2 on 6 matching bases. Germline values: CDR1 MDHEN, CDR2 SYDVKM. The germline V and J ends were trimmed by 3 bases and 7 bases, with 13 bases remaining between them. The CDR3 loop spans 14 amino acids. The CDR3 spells CASSFEGGMNEQFF. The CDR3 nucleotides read TGTGCCAGCAGTTTTGAGGGAGGAATGAATGAGCAGTTCTTC. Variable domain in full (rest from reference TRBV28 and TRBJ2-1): DVKVTQSSRYLVKRTGEKVFLECVQDMDHENMFWYRQDPGLGLRLIYFSYDVKMKEKGDIPEGYSVSREKKERFSLILESASTNQTSMYLCASSFEGGMNEQFFGPGTRLTVL.

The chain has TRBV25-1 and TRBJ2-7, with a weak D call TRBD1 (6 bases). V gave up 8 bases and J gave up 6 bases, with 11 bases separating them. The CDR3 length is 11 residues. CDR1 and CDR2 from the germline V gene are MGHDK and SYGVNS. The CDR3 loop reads CASGLTGEQYF. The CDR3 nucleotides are TGTGCCAGCGGATTGACAGGCGAGCAGTACTTC.

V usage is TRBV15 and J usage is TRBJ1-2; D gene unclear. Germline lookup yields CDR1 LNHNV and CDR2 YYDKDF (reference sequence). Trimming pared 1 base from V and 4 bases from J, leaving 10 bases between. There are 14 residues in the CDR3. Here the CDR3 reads CATSRGEGPYGYTF. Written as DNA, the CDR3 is TGTGCCACCAGCAGAGGGGAGGGCCCCTATGGCTACACCTTC. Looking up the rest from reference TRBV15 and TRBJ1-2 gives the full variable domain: DAMVIQNPRYQVTQFGKPVTLSCSQTLNHNVMYWYQQKSSQAPKLLFHYYDKDFNNEADTPDNFQSRRPNTSFCFLDIRSPGLGDTAMYLCATSRGEGPYGYTFGSGTRLTVV.

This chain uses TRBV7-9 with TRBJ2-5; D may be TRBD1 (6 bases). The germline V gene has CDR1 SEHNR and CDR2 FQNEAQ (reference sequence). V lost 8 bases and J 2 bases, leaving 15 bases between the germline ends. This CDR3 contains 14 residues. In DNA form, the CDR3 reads TGTGCCAGCCTCAGCTTTAGGGGGCAAGAGACCCAGTACTTC. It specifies CASLSFRGQETQYF.

The CDR3 nucleotides are TGCAGCGTTGTAACGTCCGGGTTCGATGAGCAGTTCTTC. Residues: CSVVTSGFDEQFF. This rearrangement joins TRBV29-1 to TRBJ2-1; the D is unclear. This CDR3 is built from 13 residues. V dropped 4 bases and J dropped 8 bases, with 15 bases sitting between them. Germline V gene lookup returns CDR1 SQVTM and CDR2 ANQGSEA.

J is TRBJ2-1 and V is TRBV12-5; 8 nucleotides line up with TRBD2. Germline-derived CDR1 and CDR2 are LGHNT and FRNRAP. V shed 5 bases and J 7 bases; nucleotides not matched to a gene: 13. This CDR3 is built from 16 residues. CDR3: CASGGVAGMNANEQFF. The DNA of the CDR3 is TGTGCTAGTGGTGGAGTAGCGGGAATGAACGCTAATGAGCAGTTCTTC.

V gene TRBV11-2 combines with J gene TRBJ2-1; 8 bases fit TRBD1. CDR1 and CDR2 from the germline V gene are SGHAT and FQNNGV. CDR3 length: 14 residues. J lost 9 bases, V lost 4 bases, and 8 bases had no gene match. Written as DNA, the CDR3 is TGTGCCAGCAGCTCCACCGACAGGGGACCTGAGCAGTTCTTC. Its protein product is CASSSTDRGPEQFF.

Here the CDR3 DNA reads TGTGCCAGCAGAAGCCAGCGGGACGGGGGCTACGAGCAGTACTTC. This sequence encodes CASRSQRDGGYEQYF. The chain carries TRBV11-2 and TRBJ2-7; 7 bases are a match to TRBD2. The CDR3 is 15 residues long. V shed 6 bases, J shed 3 bases, and the junction held 11 bases outside the gene matches. Germline CDR1 SGHAT, CDR2 FQNNGV.

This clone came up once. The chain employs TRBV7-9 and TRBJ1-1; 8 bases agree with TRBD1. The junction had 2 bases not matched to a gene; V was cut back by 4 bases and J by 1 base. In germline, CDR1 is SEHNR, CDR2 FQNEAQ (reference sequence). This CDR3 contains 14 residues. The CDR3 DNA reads TGTGCCAGCAGCTGGGGGACAGGGAACACTGAAGCTTTCTTT. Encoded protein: CASSWGTGNTEAFF.

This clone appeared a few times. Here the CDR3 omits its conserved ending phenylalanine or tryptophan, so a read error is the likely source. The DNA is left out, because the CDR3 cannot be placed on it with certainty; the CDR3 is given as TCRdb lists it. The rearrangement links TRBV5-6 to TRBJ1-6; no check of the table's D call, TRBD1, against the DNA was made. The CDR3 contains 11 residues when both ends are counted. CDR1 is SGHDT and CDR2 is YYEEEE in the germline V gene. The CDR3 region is CASSLWAYEVI.

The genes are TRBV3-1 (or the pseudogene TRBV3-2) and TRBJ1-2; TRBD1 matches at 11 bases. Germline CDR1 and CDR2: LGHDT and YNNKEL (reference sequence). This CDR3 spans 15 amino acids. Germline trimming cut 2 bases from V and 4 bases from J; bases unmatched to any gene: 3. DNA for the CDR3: TGTGCCAGCAGCCAACAGGGACAGGGGGTCTATGGCTACACCTTC. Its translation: CASSQQGQGVYGYTF.

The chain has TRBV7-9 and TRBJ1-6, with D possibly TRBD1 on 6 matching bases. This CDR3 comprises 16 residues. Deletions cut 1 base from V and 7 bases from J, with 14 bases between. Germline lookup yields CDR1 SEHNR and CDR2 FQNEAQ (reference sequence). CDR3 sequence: CASSLGPWQGNSPLHF. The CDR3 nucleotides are TGTGCCAGCAGCTTAGGACCCTGGCAGGGGAATTCACCCCTCCACTTT.

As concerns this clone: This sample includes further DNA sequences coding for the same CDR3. CDR3 sequence: CATSATGEQPQHF. In DNA form, the CDR3 reads TGTGCCACCAGTGCGACAGGGGAACAGCCCCAGCATTTT. V gene TRBV24-1 combines with J gene TRBJ1-5; 8 nucleotides match TRBD1. V lost 5 bases to trimming and J lost 7 bases; unmatched junction nucleotides: 3. Germline-derived CDR1 and CDR2 are KGHDR and SFDVKD. This CDR3 comprises 13 residues.